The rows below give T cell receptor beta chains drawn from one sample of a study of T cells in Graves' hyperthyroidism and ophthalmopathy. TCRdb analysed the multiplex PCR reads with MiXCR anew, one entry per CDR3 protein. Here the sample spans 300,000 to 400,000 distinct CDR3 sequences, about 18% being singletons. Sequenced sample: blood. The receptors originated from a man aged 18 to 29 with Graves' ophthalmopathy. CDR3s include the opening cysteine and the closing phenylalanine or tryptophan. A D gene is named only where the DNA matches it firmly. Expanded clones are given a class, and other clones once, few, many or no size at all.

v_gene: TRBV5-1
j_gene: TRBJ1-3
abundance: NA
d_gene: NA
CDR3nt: TGCGCCAGCAGCTTGGATCAAAGCTCTGGAAACACCATATATTTT
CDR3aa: CASSLDQSSGNTIYF

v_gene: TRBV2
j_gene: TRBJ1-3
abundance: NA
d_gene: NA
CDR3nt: TGTGCCAGCAAAGGCGGCCCCAGTGGAAACACCATATATTTT
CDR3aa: CASKGGPSGNTIYF

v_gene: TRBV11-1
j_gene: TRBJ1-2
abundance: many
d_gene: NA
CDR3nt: TGTGCCAGCAGCCGTGCGGGGGTTAACTATGGCTACACCTTC
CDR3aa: CASSRAGVNYGYTF

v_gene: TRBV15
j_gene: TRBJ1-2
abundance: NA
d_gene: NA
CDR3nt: TGTGCCACCAGCAGGACCCTCCAACAGGGATTAGGATATGGCTACACCTTC
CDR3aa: CATSRTLQQGLGYGYTF

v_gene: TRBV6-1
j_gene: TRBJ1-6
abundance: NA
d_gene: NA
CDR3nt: TGTGCCAGCAGTCTCCGGGACTCAATGTCCCTCCACTTT
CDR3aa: CASSLRDSMSLHF

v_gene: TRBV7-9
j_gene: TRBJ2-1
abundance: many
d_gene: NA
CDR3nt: TGTGCCAGCAGCTTAGCAAGGGGCCTCGCCCATGAGCAGTTCTTC
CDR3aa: CASSLARGLAHEQFF

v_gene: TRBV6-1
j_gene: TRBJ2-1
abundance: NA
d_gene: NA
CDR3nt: TGTGCCAGCAGCCGCTCCTCTGCGGGGGCCTTTTACAATGAGCAGTTCTTC
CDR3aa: CASSRSSAGAFYNEQFF

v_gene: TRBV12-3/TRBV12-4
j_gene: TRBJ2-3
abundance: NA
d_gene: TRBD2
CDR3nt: TGTGCCAGCAGTCCTCCGGGACTAGCGGGGGGCCCGCGTAGCACAGATACGCAGTATTTT
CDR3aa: CASSPPGLAGGPRSTDTQYF

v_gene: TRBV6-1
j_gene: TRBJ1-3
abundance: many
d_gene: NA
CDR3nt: TGTGCCAGCAGTTATAACAGGCGCTCTGGAAACACCATATATTTT
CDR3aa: CASSYNRRSGNTIYF

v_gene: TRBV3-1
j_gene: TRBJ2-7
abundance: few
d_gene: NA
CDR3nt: TGTGCCAGCAGCCAAGACTGGGACGGACCCTACGAGCAGTACTTC
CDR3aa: CASSQDWDGPYEQYF

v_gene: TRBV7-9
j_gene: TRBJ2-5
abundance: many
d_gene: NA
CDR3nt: TGTGCCAGCAGCCCCAGGCAGGGTTTCCGAGAGACCCAGTACTTC
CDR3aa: CASSPRQGFRETQYF

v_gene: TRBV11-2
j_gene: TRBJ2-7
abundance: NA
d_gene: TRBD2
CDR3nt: TGTGCCAGCAGCCCCCGGACTAGCGGTAACTACGAGCAGTACTTC
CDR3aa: CASSPRTSGNYEQYF

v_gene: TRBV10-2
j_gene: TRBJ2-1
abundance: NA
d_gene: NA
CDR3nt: TGCGCCACCAGGCACAGGGAAGAAAATGAGCAGTTCTTC
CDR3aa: CATRHREENEQFF

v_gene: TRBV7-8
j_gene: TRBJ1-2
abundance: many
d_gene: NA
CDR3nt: TGTGCCAGCAGCTTGCTGGGGACTGGCTACACCTTC
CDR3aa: CASSLLGTGYTF

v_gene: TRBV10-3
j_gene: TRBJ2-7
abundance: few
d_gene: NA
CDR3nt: TGTGCCATCAGCGGGGCGGACTACGAGCAGTACTTC
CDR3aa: CAISGADYEQYF

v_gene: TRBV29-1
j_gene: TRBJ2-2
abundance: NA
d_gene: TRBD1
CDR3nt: TGCAGCGCCTTAGGGACAGAGAACACCGGGGAGCTGTTTTTT
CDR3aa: CSALGTENTGELFF

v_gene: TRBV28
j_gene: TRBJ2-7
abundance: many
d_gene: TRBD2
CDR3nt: TGTGCCAGCAGTGGGGGGGGTCGGTCGCCCGAGCAGTACTTC
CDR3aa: CASSGGGRSPEQYF

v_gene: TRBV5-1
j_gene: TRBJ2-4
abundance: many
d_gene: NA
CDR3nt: TGCGCCAGCAGCTCCCCCCAGGACGGGGAACGCATTCAGTACTTC
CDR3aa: CASSSPQDGERIQYF

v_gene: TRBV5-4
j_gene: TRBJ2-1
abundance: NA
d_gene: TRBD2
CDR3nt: TGTGCCAGCAGCTCGACTAGCGGACCCTACAATGAGCAGTTCTTC
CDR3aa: CASSSTSGPYNEQFF

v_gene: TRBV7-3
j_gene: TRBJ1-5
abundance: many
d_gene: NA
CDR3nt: TGTGCCAGCAGTCTAAGCAGGAATCAGCCCCAGCATTTT
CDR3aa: CASSLSRNQPQHF

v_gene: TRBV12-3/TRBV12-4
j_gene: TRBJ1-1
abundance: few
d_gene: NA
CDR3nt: TGTGCCAGCATCAAGACGGGTGGTTCGACTGAAGCTTTCTTT
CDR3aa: CASIKTGGSTEAFF

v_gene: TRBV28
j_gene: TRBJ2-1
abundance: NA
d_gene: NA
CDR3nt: TGTGCCAGCAGTGGGATAGGTCAAGGGGGACACAATGAGCAGTTCTTC
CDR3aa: CASSGIGQGGHNEQFF

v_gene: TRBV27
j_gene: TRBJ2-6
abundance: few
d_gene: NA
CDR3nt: TGTGCCAGCAGTCGAACAGGGTCCTCTGGGGCCAACGTCCTGACTTTC
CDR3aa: CASSRTGSSGANVLTF

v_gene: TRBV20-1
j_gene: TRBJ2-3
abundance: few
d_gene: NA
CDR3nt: TGCAGTGCTAGAGGAGGGGGGGTGGATACGCAGTATTTT
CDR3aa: CSARGGGVDTQYF

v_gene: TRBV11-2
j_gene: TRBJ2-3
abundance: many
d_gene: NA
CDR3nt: TGTGCCAGCAGCTTAGCAGGGAATGGAGATACGCAGTATTTT
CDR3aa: CASSLAGNGDTQYF

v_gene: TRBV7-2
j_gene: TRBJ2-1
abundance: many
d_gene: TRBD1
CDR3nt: TGTGCCAGCAGCTTAAGTGTCGGGACAGGGGTCAATGAGCAGTTCTTC
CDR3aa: CASSLSVGTGVNEQFF

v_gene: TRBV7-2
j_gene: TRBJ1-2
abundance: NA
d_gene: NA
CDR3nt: TGTGCCAGCAGCTCCGGACCAGGGAAACTCTATGGCTACACCTTC
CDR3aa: CASSSGPGKLYGYTF

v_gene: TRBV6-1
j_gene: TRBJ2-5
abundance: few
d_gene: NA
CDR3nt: TGTGCCAGCAGTTCCCCGGGGGAGTTCGGGGAGACCCAGTACTTC
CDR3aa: CASSSPGEFGETQYF

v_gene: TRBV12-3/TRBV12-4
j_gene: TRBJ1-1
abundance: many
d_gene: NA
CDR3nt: TGTGCCAGCAACGCGGGGGGGGGAGCTGAAGCTTTCTTT
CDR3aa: CASNAGGGAEAFF

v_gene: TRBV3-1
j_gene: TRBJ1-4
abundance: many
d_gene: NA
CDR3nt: TGTGCCAGCACCTCAGGTTCAACTAATGAAAAACTGTTTTTT
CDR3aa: CASTSGSTNEKLFF

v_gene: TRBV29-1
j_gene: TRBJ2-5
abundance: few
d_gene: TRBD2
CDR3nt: TGCAGCGTTGACGGGACTAGGAAGGGAGTGGAGACCCAGTACTTC
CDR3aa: CSVDGTRKGVETQYF

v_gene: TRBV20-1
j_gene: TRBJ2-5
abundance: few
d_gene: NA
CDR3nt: TGCAGTGCTCCATGGTCAACCCAAGAGTCCCAGTACTTC
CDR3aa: CSAPWSTQESQYF

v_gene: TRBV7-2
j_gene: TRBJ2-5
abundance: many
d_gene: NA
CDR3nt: TGTGCCAGCAGTCCAGAACGGGGACAAGAGACCCAGTACTTC
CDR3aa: CASSPERGQETQYF

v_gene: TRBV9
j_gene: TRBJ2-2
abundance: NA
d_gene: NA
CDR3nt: TGTGCCAGCAGCGTAGTACTCTCCGCCTCCACCGGGGAGCTGTTTTTT
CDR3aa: CASSVVLSASTGELFF

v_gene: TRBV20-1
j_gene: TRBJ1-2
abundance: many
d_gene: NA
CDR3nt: TGCAGTGCTAGAGATATAGGGAGGGGCGCGTGGGGCTACACCTTC
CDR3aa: CSARDIGRGAWGYTF

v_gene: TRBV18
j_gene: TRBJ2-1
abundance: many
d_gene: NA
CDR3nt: TGTGCCAGCTCACCACGGTCCCACTCCTACAATGAGCAGTTCTTC
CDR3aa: CASSPRSHSYNEQFF

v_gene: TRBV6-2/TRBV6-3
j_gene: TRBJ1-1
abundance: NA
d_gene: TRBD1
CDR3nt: TGTGCCAGCAGTCCAGGGGGGAAGACTGAAGCTTTCTTT
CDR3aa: CASSPGGKTEAFF

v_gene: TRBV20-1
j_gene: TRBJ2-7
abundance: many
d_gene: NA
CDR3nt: TGCAGTGCTAGAGTAACAGCGGGCCTCTACGAGCAGTACTTC
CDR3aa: CSARVTAGLYEQYF

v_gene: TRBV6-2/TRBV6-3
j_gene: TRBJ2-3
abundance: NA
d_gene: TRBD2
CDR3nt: TGTGCCAGCTCCCTCGGACTAGCGGGGGGGTTAGGCACAGATACGCAGTATTTT
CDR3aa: CASSLGLAGGLGTDTQYF

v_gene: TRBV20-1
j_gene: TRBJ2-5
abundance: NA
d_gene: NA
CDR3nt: TGCAGTGCAGCTAGTTTTTATCAGGGGCAGACCCAGTACTTC
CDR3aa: CSAASFYQGQTQYF

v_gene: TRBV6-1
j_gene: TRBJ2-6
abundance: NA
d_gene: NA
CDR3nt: TGTGCCAGCAGTGAATTTGGGTCGCAGACATCTGGGGCCAACGTCCTGACTTTC
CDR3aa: CASSEFGSQTSGANVLTF

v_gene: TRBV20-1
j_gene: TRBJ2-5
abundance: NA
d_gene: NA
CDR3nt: TGCAGTGCTAGAGGTGGGGTCGGCCCAGAGACCCAGTACTTC
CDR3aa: CSARGGVGPETQYF

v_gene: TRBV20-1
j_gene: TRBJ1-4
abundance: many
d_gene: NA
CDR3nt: TGCAGCACTAGGGGGGTGGAAGAAAAACTGTTTTTT
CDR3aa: CSTRGVEEKLFF

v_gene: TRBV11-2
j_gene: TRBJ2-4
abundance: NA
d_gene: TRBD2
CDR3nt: TGTGCCAGCAGCTCCCCTCCTCCGACTAGCGGGGGGGCCGGGGGAAACATTCAGTACTTC
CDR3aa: CASSSPPPTSGGAGGNIQYF